Below are 29 T cell receptor beta chains sequenced from a single sample in a study of PD-L1 blockade in urothelial cancer. The protocol was immunoSEQ multiplex PCR, while the TCRdb copy is restricted to in-frame clones and leaves out a portion. This sample has about 130,000 clones, with less than 85% found just once. Time point reported: pretreatment peripheral blood. This material consisted of PBMCs, taken around atezolizumab (anti-PD-L1) treatment. Source of these receptors: a man between 50 and 59 years old with urothelial cancer.

The rearrangement uses TRBV7-9 and TRBJ2-2, with a possible D match to TRBD2 (6 bases). Trimming removed 3 bases from V and 4 bases from J, with 9 bases in between. Germline V gives CDR1 SEHNR, CDR2 FQNEAQ (reference sequence). The CDR3 has 14 residues. The CDR3 sequence is CASSLERVTGELFF. The CDR3 coding sequence is TGTGCCAGCAGCTTGGAGCGGGTCACCGGGGAGCTGTTTTTT.

The sample holds a few counts of this clone. J is TRBJ2-7 and V is TRBV5-1; a possible D gene is TRBD2 (6 bases). The germline V and J ends were trimmed by 8 bases and 3 bases, with 15 bases remaining between them. Per the germline V gene, CDR1 is SGHRS and CDR2 is YFSETQ. There are 13 residues in the CDR3. Here the CDR3 DNA reads TGCGCCAGTTCCCCGGGAGAGTACTACGAGCAGTACTTC. This gives the protein CASSPGEYYEQYF.

The chain is built from TRBV27 and TRBJ1-5, with 8 bases lining up with TRBD1. This CDR3 comprises 14 residues. Germline V CDR1 and CDR2: MNHEY, SMNVEV (reference sequence). V shed 5 bases and J 7 bases; nucleotides not matched to a gene: 7. CDR3 sequence reads: CASSPHRGGQPQHF. CDR3 coding DNA: TGTGCCAGCAGTCCCCACAGGGGGGGACAGCCCCAGCATTTT.

The chain couples TRBV6-4 to TRBJ2-7; a possible D gene is TRBD1 (6 bases). The CDR3 is 15 amino acids. The V end lost 2 bases, the J end lost 0 bases, and 11 bases lay between the germline ends. Germline V gives CDR1 MRHNA, CDR2 SNTAGT. CDR3 residues: CASSDILDSSYEQYF. The CDR3 region has the DNA TGTGCCAGCAGTGACATTTTGGACAGCTCCTACGAGCAGTACTTC.

The chain uses TRBV15 and TRBJ1-2, with D unresolved. The ends were cut back, 6 bases at V and 4 bases at J, with 12 bases in the middle. Germline V CDR1 and CDR2: LNHNV, YYDKDF (reference sequence). The CDR3 loop spans 13 amino acids. The CDR3, as DNA: TGTGCCACCAGTCAAGCTAAACTCTATGGCTACACCTTC. It is translated as CATSQAKLYGYTF.

The V and J genes are TRBV19 and TRBJ2-1, with D tentatively TRBD1 (7 bases). V was clipped by 6 bases and J by 4 bases, with 16 bases between them. This CDR3 has 15 residues. CDR1 and CDR2 (germline): LNHDA, SQIVND (reference sequence). The CDR3 loop is CASSPGGTRYNEQFF. The DNA of the CDR3 is TGTGCCAGTAGCCCAGGGGGGACTCGATACAATGAGCAGTTCTTC.

The genes are TRBV5-1 and TRBJ2-5; maybe TRBD1 (6 bases). V lost 4 bases, J lost 2 bases, and 12 bases lay in between. CDR3 size: 14 residues. Germline assignment: CDR1 SGHRS and CDR2 YFSETQ. The CDR3 loop is CASSSGQRQETQYF. The CDR3 DNA sequence: TGCGCCAGCAGCAGCGGACAGCGTCAAGAGACCCAGTACTTC. Supplemented by reference TRBV5-1 and TRBJ2-5, the full variable domain reads KAGVTQTPRYLIKTRGQQVTLSCSPISGHRSVSWYQQTPGQGLQFLFEYFSETQRNKGNFPGRFSGRQFSNSRSEMNVSTLELGDSALYLCASSSGQRQETQYFGPGTRLLVL.

This chain uses TRBV6-5 with TRBJ1-5; D is possibly TRBD1 (6 bases). V was clipped by 6 bases and J by 0 bases, with 12 bases between them. Germline loops: CDR1 MNHEY, CDR2 SVGAGI. CDR3 length equals 15 residues. CDR3 loop: CASRPGVYSNQPQHF. Here the CDR3 DNA reads TGTGCCAGCAGGCCAGGGGTTTATAGCAATCAGCCCCAGCATTTT.

V and J are TRBV11-2 and TRBJ2-7; no definite D call. The CDR3 consists of 11 residues. V lost 5 bases and J 7 bases, leaving 9 bases between the germline ends. Germline V gene sequence: CDR1 SGHAT, CDR2 FQNNGV. CDR3 coding DNA: TGTGCCAGCAGCCCATCTAAGGAGCAGTACTTC. It translates to CASSPSKEQYF.

The chain links TRBV4-1 to TRBJ2-1; 9 bases align to TRBD2. Germline lookup yields CDR1 MGHRA and CDR2 YSYEKL. The CDR3 has 16 residues. V lost 0 bases, J lost 6 bases, and 6 bases stayed unmatched. This chain's CDR3 is CASSQEGAGGLNEQFF. The DNA of the CDR3 is TGCGCCAGCAGCCAAGAAGGCGCGGGAGGGCTCAATGAGCAGTTCTTC.

V usage is TRBV7-2 and J usage is TRBJ1-3, with 11 nucleotides matching TRBD1. The CDR3 runs to 17 residues. The V gene end was trimmed by 4 bases and the J gene end by 3 bases; junction bases not matched to a gene: 8. The germline V gene has CDR1 SGHTA and CDR2 FQGNSA. The CDR3 nucleotides read TGTGCCAGCAGCTCCTCCGGGACAGGGGGACTTGGAAACACCATATATTTT. It codes for CASSSSGTGGLGNTIYF.

The V call is TRBV28, the J call TRBJ2-7; 8 bases map to TRBD1. V was pared by 5 bases and J by 3 bases, with 6 bases of the junction left unmatched. This CDR3 contains 14 residues. In germline, CDR1 is MDHEN, CDR2 SYDVKM. CDR3 loop: CASSAGTGNYEQYF. CDR3 bases: TGTGCCAGCAGTGCCGGGACAGGCAACTACGAGCAGTACTTC. The entire variable domain, with the rest obtained from reference TRBV28 and TRBJ2-7, is as follows: DVKVTQSSRYLVKRTGEKVFLECVQDMDHENMFWYRQDPGLGLRLIYFSYDVKMKEKGDIPEGYSVSREKKERFSLILESASTNQTSMYLCASSAGTGNYEQYFGPGTRLTVT.

The chain joins TRBV28 to TRBJ1-1; D possibly corresponds to TRBD1 (6 bases). The CDR3 spans 13 residues. The germline V gene encodes CDR1 MDHEN and CDR2 SYDVKM. V lost 6 bases and J 5 bases, leaving 13 bases between the germline ends. In nucleotides, the CDR3 is TGTGCCAGCAGGTCGGGGGGCAGGACTGAAGCTTTCTTT. As protein: CASRSGGRTEAFF.

This chain connects TRBV19 to TRBJ1-2, with unresolved D. V was trimmed by 3 bases and J by 7 bases, leaving 12 bases between them. There are 13 residues in the CDR3. Germline values: CDR1 LNHDA, CDR2 SQIVND (reference sequence). CDR3 sequence reads: CASSINGPRGYTF. CDR3 coding DNA: TGTGCCAGTAGTATTAATGGGCCGCGTGGCTACACCTTC.

This clone was seen a single time. V is TRBV6-5 and J is TRBJ2-1; 8 bases map to TRBD1. Trimming removed 8 bases from V and 7 bases from J; junction bases left unmatched: 10. Germline V gene data show CDR1 as MNHEY and CDR2 as SVGAGI. CDR3 size: 14 residues. The CDR3 DNA is TGTGCCAGCGCCAGTCCAGGGGGCCTGAATGAGCAGTTCTTC. Its protein product is CASASPGGLNEQFF.

The chain couples TRBV4-1 to TRBJ2-1; 9 bases map to TRBD2. Germline trimming cut 1 base from V and 8 bases from J; bases unmatched to any gene: 6. The CDR3 runs to 15 residues. Germline V CDR1 and CDR2: MGHRA, YSYEKL. CDR3 bases: TGCGCCAGCAGCCAAGCGGGGACTAGCTGGGATGAGCAGTTCTTC. Translating it yields CASSQAGTSWDEQFF.

The CDR3, as DNA: TGCGCCAGCAGCTTGGCCTTATCCGCAGATACGCAGTATTTT. This sequence encodes CASSLALSADTQYF. J is TRBJ2-3 and V is TRBV5-1, with no clear D. The V end lost 0 bases, the J end lost 4 bases, and 9 bases lay between the germline ends. Germline CDR1 is SGHRS and CDR2 is YFSETQ. The CDR3 totals 14 residues.

Here the CDR3 reads CASRALPHSNQPQHF. The CDR3 coding sequence is TGTGCCAGCAGGGCCCTGCCACATAGCAATCAGCCCCAGCATTTT. The chain combines TRBV2 with TRBJ1-5; D gene uncertain. Germline values: CDR1 SNHLY, CDR2 FYNNEI. The CDR3 is 15 amino acids. Trimming took off 6 bases at V and 0 bases at J, with 12 bases between the two ends.

The chain carries TRBV19 and TRBJ1-5, with 8 bases matching TRBD1. The CDR3 spans 13 residues. CDR1 LNHDA and CDR2 SQIVND come from the germline V gene (reference sequence). The V segment lost 5 bases and the J segment 11 bases; nucleotides outside the gene matches: 8. DNA of the CDR3: TGTGCCAGTAGTTCGACAGGGGAGCGGGCCCAGCATTTT. It encodes CASSSTGERAQHF.

The rearrangement links TRBV5-1 to TRBJ2-1; the D gene is possibly TRBD2 (6 bases). This CDR3 is 14 amino acids long. Trimming pared 5 bases from V and 5 bases from J, leaving 14 bases between. CDR1 and CDR2 from the germline V gene are SGHRS and YFSETQ. In DNA form, the CDR3 reads TGCGCCAGCAGTGGACTGAGGACTAACAATGAGCAGTTCTTC. Translation: CASSGLRTNNEQFF.

The chain has TRBV5-1 and TRBJ1-3, with D possibly TRBD1 on 5 matching bases. Germline V gene lookup returns CDR1 SGHRS and CDR2 YFSETQ. This CDR3 contains 17 residues. The V end was cut by 3 bases, the J end by 0 bases, with 16 bases between. The CDR3: CASSSYPTEYSGNTIYF. The DNA of the CDR3 is TGCGCCAGCAGCTCATACCCGACAGAGTACTCTGGAAACACCATATATTTT. Full variable domain (missing parts from reference TRBV5-1 and TRBJ1-3): KAGVTQTPRYLIKTRGQQVTLSCSPISGHRSVSWYQQTPGQGLQFLFEYFSETQRNKGNFPGRFSGRQFSNSRSEMNVSTLELGDSALYLCASSSYPTEYSGNTIYFGEGSWLTVV.

The chain uses TRBV6-5 and TRBJ2-5; unclear D gene. Germline CDR1 is MNHEY and CDR2 is SVGAGI. There are 14 residues in the CDR3. The V end was cut by 2 bases, the J end by 3 bases, with 10 bases between. The CDR3 protein is CASSYLTTEETQYF. For the CDR3, the DNA is TGTGCCAGCAGTTACCTAACTACCGAAGAGACCCAGTACTTC.

V gene TRBV30 combines with J gene TRBJ2-1, with TRBD2 matching 8 bases. The V segment lost 3 bases and the J segment 7 bases; nucleotides outside the gene matches: 8. This CDR3 contains 14 residues. CDR1 and CDR2 (germline): GTSNPN, SVGIG (reference sequence). The CDR3 nucleotides read TGTGCCTGGAGCGGACTAGCTAGCGGTAATGAGCAGTTCTTC. Protein sequence: CAWSGLASGNEQFF.

The chain is built from TRBV27 and TRBJ1-2; TRBD1 agrees at 12 bases. Germline-derived CDR1 and CDR2 are MNHEY and SMNVEV (reference sequence). V lost 4 bases, J lost 5 bases, and 5 bases stayed unmatched. The CDR3 is made up of 15 amino acids. The CDR3 region has the DNA TGTGCCAGCAGTTCTCCGGGACAGGGGGCATATGGCTACACCTTC. Its protein product is CASSSPGQGAYGYTF.

J is TRBJ1-6 and V is TRBV30, with TRBD1 matching over 7 bases. The junction had 10 bases not matched to a gene; V was cut back by 3 bases and J by 8 bases. Per the germline V gene, CDR1 is GTSNPN and CDR2 is SVGIG (reference sequence). This CDR3 has 15 residues. In DNA form, the CDR3 reads TGTGCCTGGAGCGGGATGACAGGGATGGATTCACCCCTCCACTTT. Its protein product is CAWSGMTGMDSPLHF. The full variable domain, with the rest looked up from reference TRBV30 and TRBJ1-6, is SQTIHQWPATLVQPVGSPLSLECTVEGTSNPNLYWYRQAAGRGLQLLFYSVGIGQISSEVPQNLSASRPQDRQFILSSKKLLLSDSGFYLCAWSGMTGMDSPLHFGNGTRLTVT.

In its sample, this clone was seen a few times. The chain is built from TRBV18 and TRBJ1-2, with 7 bases matching TRBD1. Germline loops: CDR1 KGHSH, CDR2 LQKENI. The CDR3 is 15 residues long. V dropped 2 bases and J dropped 3; count of bases not matched to a gene: 6. DNA for the CDR3: TGTGCCAGCTCACCAGAATGGACAGGCGACTATGGCTACACCTTC. It specifies CASSPEWTGDYGYTF.

The V call is TRBV15, the J call TRBJ2-1; 8 bases match TRBD2. CDR1 LNHNV and CDR2 YYDKDF come from the germline V gene (reference sequence). There are 16 residues in the CDR3. V shed 2 bases, J shed 6 bases, and the junction held 9 bases outside the gene matches. This CDR3 reads CATSRPGTSARNEQFF. CDR3 DNA sequence: TGTGCCACCAGCAGACCCGGGACTAGTGCTCGCAATGAGCAGTTCTTC.

This clone was seen just once. The sample contains more than one DNA sequence encoding this CDR3. The chain has TRBV29-1 and TRBJ2-7; 10 positions agree with TRBD2. From germline, CDR1 is SQVTM and CDR2 ANQGSEA. Germline trimming cut 4 bases from V and 4 bases from J; bases unmatched to any gene: 1. This CDR3 spans 12 amino acids. The CDR3 loop reads CSVGTSGYEQYF. CDR3 in DNA: TGCAGCGTTGGGACTAGCGGATACGAGCAGTACTTC.

The V gene is TRBV28, the J gene TRBJ2-1; 7 nucleotides match TRBD2. The CDR3 is 14 residues long. V shed 6 bases and J 7 bases; nucleotides not matched to a gene: 9. The germline V gene has CDR1 MDHEN and CDR2 SYDVKM. The CDR3 region is CASSSGGRENEQFF. The CDR3 DNA follows: TGTGCCAGCAGCTCCGGGGGGAGGGAGAATGAGCAGTTCTTC.